This T cell receptor (beta chain) comes out of a study of shared clonotypes between healthy human individuals. This clone has a handful of counts. Other DNA sequences of this sample code for an identical CDR3. Terminally differentiated effector memory CD45RA+ cells were excluded from the naive CD8 cells, which were CD45RO-negative and positively selected for CCR7. Authors' processing steps: Junction-only sequences without quality scores were provided by ImmunoSEQ, so filtering was different. Assay: immunoSEQ multiplex PCR; the TCRdb copy retains only in-frame clones and omits some. V, J and clone size derive from that table, while D and trimming were established from the DNA sequence. The sample consists of about 2,200,000 clones, about 92% of them appearing once. V lost 6 bases, J lost 4 bases, and 4 bases stayed unmatched. Germline CDR1 reads MNHEY; CDR2 reads SMNVEV (reference sequence). This CDR3 is 13 amino acids long.

This sequence joins TRBV27 and TRBJ1-2; 8 positions match TRBD1. The sequencing input was naive CD8+ T cells from PBMCs. The clonotype comes from a man younger than 35 in good health. Some clones in this sample may be carry-over from other donors' samples. The CDR3 nucleotides read TGTGCCAGCAGGCCGACAGGGGCCTATGGCTACACCTTC. It codes for CASRPTGAYGYTF.